The present T cell receptor (beta chain) was sequenced within a study of cytomegalovirus exposure and HLA in healthy donors. Overall study: HLA-typed donors were the source of about 81 million unique TCRs held in an early data release. Study-level points and caveats: Common viral pathogens seemed to be connected with several of the most significant clusters, according to a later analysis. A link between a missense DCLRE1C variant and TCR beta V- and J-gene trimming emerged from a later analysis. Among TCR beta chains, those listed as cytomegalovirus-associated numbered over 150.

This PCR relied on a set of 60 Vbeta primers and 13 Jbeta primers. TCRdb keeps only in-frame clones here, not all; method: immunoSEQ multiplex PCR. The sample lists about 140,000 clones; around four fifths were seen once. Points on this clone: The antigen remains undetermined.

Looked up from germline, CDR1 is KGHSH and CDR2 is LQKENI. The CDR3 loop spans 17 amino acids. V shed 1 base, J shed 6 bases, and the junction held 12 bases outside the gene matches. Sequencing was performed on PBMCs. This receptor was taken from a man aged 25-40 years in good health and CMV-seropositive. V is TRBV18 and J is TRBJ2-7, with TRBD1 identical over 10 bases. For the CDR3, the DNA is TGTGCCAGCTCACCACTGACCCAACCGGGACAGGGGATCGAGCAGTACTTC. Translation gives CASSPLTQPGQGIEQYF.